The text below deals with one T cell receptor beta chain. The antigen remains unidentified. These data are taken from a study of beta chain features in type 1 diabetes. Points from the study as a whole: In every one of the four CD4+ subsets, TCRB CDR3s were moderately but significantly shorter in Type 1 diabetes patients.

From germline, CDR1 is MNHEY and CDR2 SMNVEV (reference sequence). The CDR3 spans 14 residues. Trimming left V 5 bases short and J 2 bases short, with 13 bases between. Expressed TCRB transcripts got sequenced, as all isolated RNA was reverse transcribed. Data came from immunoSEQ multiplex PCR; TCRdb stores just in-frame clones and leaves some out. This sample has 130,000 to 150,000 clones, with about 13% found just once. The genes are TRBV27 and TRBJ2-7; D is unclear. This clonotype was obtained from a young man with type 1 diabetes. The material sequenced was central memory CD4+ T cells from blood. The CDR3 DNA reads TGTGCCAGCAGTCCGCGGACGTTAACCTACGAGCAGTACTTC. Protein product: CASSPRTLTYEQYF.